Listed below are T cell receptor beta chains from one sample, sequenced in a study of cytomegalovirus exposure and HLA in healthy donors. Assay used: immunoSEQ multiplex PCR; TCRdb lists only in-frame clones, some missing. Seen here are 130,000 or so clones, around 66% observed once, and the top ten hold 6.5% to 9.5%. The sequenced material came from PBMCs. These receptors all come from a woman aged 35 to 49 in good health and CMV-seropositive. The CDR3 runs from the conserved cysteine through the conserved F or W. The D gene is left open where the match is weak. Rows may omit the clone size; those that give it use once, few, many or a size class.

v_call	clone_size	d_call	j_call	cdr3_nt	cdr3_aa
TRBV5-1	few	TRBD2	TRBJ2-1	TGCGCCAGCAGCTTGAGGCCTAGCGGGAGGGCCCAGACAAACAATGAGCAGTTCTTC	CASSLRPSGRAQTNNEQFF
TRBV19	-	-	TRBJ2-5	TGTGCCAGTAGTACACAGGGGGGGGAGACCCAGTACTTC	CASSTQGGETQYF
TRBV15	-	-	TRBJ1-1	TGTGCCACCAGCAGAGATCGGGGGGCAGGGAAGACTGAAGCTTTCTTT	CATSRDRGAGKTEAFF
TRBV30	-	-	TRBJ2-7	TGTGCCTGGAGTGTAATTTTGGAGTTGACGGAACCTCCCTACGAGCAGTACTTC	CAWSVILELTEPPYEQYF
TRBV29-1	-	TRBD1	TRBJ1-1	TGCAGCGTTCAGCAGGGGGTGGATTATTCTGAAGCTTTCTTT	CSVQQGVDYSEAFF
TRBV6-1	-	TRBD2	TRBJ2-5	TGTGCCAGCAGGGGGACTAGCGGGGTTGGAGAGACCCAGTACTTC	CASRGTSGVGETQYF
TRBV18	-	TRBD1	TRBJ1-4	TGTGCCAGCTCACCATTGGGACAGGAGAGAGAAAAACTGTTTTTT	CASSPLGQEREKLFF
TRBV11-1	-	TRBD1	TRBJ1-5	TGTGCCAGCAGCTCCCGGGGACAGGACAATCAGCCCCAGCATTTT	CASSSRGQDNQPQHF
TRBV19	-	-	TRBJ1-1	TGTGCCAGTAGTACGCAGGGAAGCACTGAAGCTTTCTTT	CASSTQGSTEAFF
TRBV16	-	TRBD1	TRBJ1-4	TGTGCCAGCAGCCAATTCGCAGGGGGCGAGGGTGAAAAACTGTTTTTT	CASSQFAGGEGEKLFF
TRBV11-3	-	-	TRBJ2-3	TGTGCCAGCAGCTTACTAGCACTCACAGATACGCAGTATTTT	CASSLLALTDTQYF
TRBV28	-	TRBD2	TRBJ2-3	TGTGCCAGCAGTAGTGTAAACCTCGGGAGGGCCACAGATACGCAGTATTTT	CASSSVNLGRATDTQYF
TRBV7-8	-	-	TRBJ1-1	TGTGCCAGCAGCGCCACGGGACAAATGAACACTGAAGCTTTCTTT	CASSATGQMNTEAFF
TRBV30	-	TRBD1	TRBJ1-2	TGTGCCTGGAGTGTGTTGGGGACAGGGGATGGCTACACCTTC	CAWSVLGTGDGYTF
TRBV5-6	-	TRBD1	TRBJ2-7	TGTGCCAGCAGCTCAACTAACAGGGGGCCCGAGCAGTACTTC	CASSSTNRGPEQYF
TRBV2	-	TRBD2	TRBJ2-5	TGTGCCAGCTCTGAAGGGACTAGCTTCCAAGAGACCCAGTACTTC	CASSEGTSFQETQYF
TRBV27	-	TRBD1	TRBJ1-5	TGTGCCAGCAGTCGGGACAGCGATCAGCCCCAGCATTTT	CASSRDSDQPQHF
TRBV6-5	-	TRBD2	TRBJ2-2	TGTGCCAGCAGTTTGGGGGGAGGGATCACCGGGGAGCTGTTTTTT	CASSLGGGITGELFF
TRBV28	-	TRBD2	TRBJ2-3	TGTGCCAGCAGTGCCGGGACTACCCCAGATACGCAGTATTTT	CASSAGTTPDTQYF
TRBV5-1	-	TRBD2	TRBJ2-1	TGCGCCAGCAGCTTGGCGGTAGCGGGGGGGCCGGTGGAGCAGTTCTTC	CASSLAVAGGPVEQFF
TRBV28	-	-	TRBJ1-4	TGTGCCAGCAGTTTTCTTGAAAAACTGTTTTTT	CASSFLEKLFF
TRBV2	-	-	TRBJ2-2	TGTGCCAGCAGTGTAGAGGCACCCGGGGAGCTGTTTTTT	CASSVEAPGELFF
TRBV6-5	-	TRBD1	TRBJ1-2	TGTGCCAGCAGTCCCGGACAGGGCTTTCGATGGAGCTACACCTTC	CASSPGQGFRWSYTF
TRBV28	few	TRBD1	TRBJ1-2	TGTGCCAGCAGCCGAACAGGGGGCAGAGGCTACACCTTC	CASSRTGGRGYTF
TRBV4-1	few	-	TRBJ2-1	TGCGCCAGCAGCCAAGATATTAGCTCCTACAATGAGCAGTTCTTC	CASSQDISSYNEQFF
TRBV10-3	-	TRBD1	TRBJ1-1	TGTGCCATCAGTGAGTCGAAGGGGGCCGCCACTGAAGCTTTCTTT	CAISESKGAATEAFF
TRBV14	-	TRBD1	TRBJ1-2	TGTGCCAGCAGCTTCGACAGGGCGGGCTACACCTTC	CASSFDRAGYTF
TRBV7-9	few	-	TRBJ1-5	TGTGCCAGCAGTCCCTCGGGGGGTAGCAATCAGCCCCAGCATTTT	CASSPSGGSNQPQHF
TRBV11-2	-	-	TRBJ2-2	TGTGCCAGCAGCTCAAACAGGGTCGCGAACACCGGGGAGCTGTTTTTT	CASSSNRVANTGELFF
TRBV4-2	-	TRBD1	TRBJ1-4	TGTGCCAGCAGCCAAGATAGGGGGACAGGGGATGAAAAACTGTTTTTT	CASSQDRGTGDEKLFF
TRBV7-9	-	-	TRBJ2-6	TGTGCCAGCAGCTTGGCGACAGCCTCTGGGGCCAACGTCCTGACTTTC	CASSLATASGANVLTF
TRBV30	-	-	TRBJ1-4	TGTGCCTGGACCAGCAGGGGAGTTGGGGAAAAACTGTTTTTT	CAWTSRGVGEKLFF
TRBV6-6	-	-	TRBJ2-2	TGTGCCAGCAGTCTTAACAGGGCTGGGGAGCTGTTTTTT	CASSLNRAGELFF
TRBV4-2	-	TRBD2	TRBJ2-3	TGTGCCAGCACCCCGACTAGCGGGAATGGAGATACGCAGTATTTT	CASTPTSGNGDTQYF
TRBV7-8	-	TRBD1	TRBJ1-1	TGTGCCAGCAGCGTCATAGGACAGGGGATGAACACTGAAGCTTTCTTT	CASSVIGQGMNTEAFF
TRBV5-1	few	TRBD1	TRBJ2-1	TGCGCCAGCAGTGCGGACAGGTTACTTTACAATGAGCAGTTCTTC	CASSADRLLYNEQFF
TRBV27	-	-	TRBJ1-4	TGTGCCAGCAGTTTCCAGGGGTCAGGAGAAAAACTGTTTTTT	CASSFQGSGEKLFF
TRBV6-1	few	TRBD1	TRBJ1-2	TGTGCCAGCAGTGGGACGACAGGGGAAGGCTACACCTTC	CASSGTTGEGYTF
TRBV28	-	-	TRBJ1-5	TGTGCCAGCAGTTTACCCCGGTTGCTCTATAGCAATCAGCCCCAGCATTTT	CASSLPRLLYSNQPQHF
TRBV30	-	TRBD1	TRBJ1-2	TGTGCCTGGAGTCCCCCCTCCGGGACAGGGGCTAACTATGGCTACCCCTTC	CAWSPPSGTGANYGYPF
TRBV9	-	TRBD1	TRBJ2-3	TGTGCCAGCAGCCCCCTAAAGGACAGGGGTACAGATACGCAGTATTTT	CASSPLKDRGTDTQYF
TRBV10-3	-	TRBD1	TRBJ2-5	TGTGCCACCAATCCGGGACAGGGGAAGGAGACCCAGTACTTC	CATNPGQGKETQYF
TRBV30	-	-	TRBJ1-5	TGTGCCTGGAGGGAGGGGACGGGCGTGTCTCAGCCCCAGCATTTT	CAWREGTGVSQPQHF
TRBV19	few	-	TRBJ2-1	TGTGCCAGTAGTACGCGGACAGACAATGAGCAGTTCTTC	CASSTRTDNEQFF
TRBV27	-	-	TRBJ1-5	TGTGCCAGCAGTCCCTACGGGGGGGCAGGCAATCAGCCCCAGCATTTT	CASSPYGGAGNQPQHF
TRBV2	-	-	TRBJ1-2	TGTGCCAGCAGTGACGACGGCGGCGACTATGGCTACACCTTC	CASSDDGGDYGYTF
TRBV30	-	TRBD1	TRBJ1-2	TGTGCCTGTGGACAGGCTTACTATGGCTACACCTTC	CACGQAYYGYTF
TRBV2	few	-	TRBJ2-7	TGTGCCAGCACCCGAGGGGGTTCCTACGAGCAGTACTTC	CASTRGGSYEQYF
TRBV29-1	-	TRBD2	TRBJ2-5	TGCAGCTCCAAGTGGACTAGCGGCATAAACCAAGAGACCCAGTACTTC	CSSKWTSGINQETQYF
TRBV10-3	once	-	TRBJ1-2	TGTGCCATCAGTGAGTCGGGGGCTGGCTACACCTTC	CAISESGAGYTF
TRBV27	-	-	TRBJ2-7	TGTGCCAGCAGTTTGTTAATAGGGGGCGCGGGGTCCAACGAGCAGTACTTC	CASSLLIGGAGSNEQYF
TRBV6-5	-	-	TRBJ1-1	TGTGCCAGCAGTTACTCTCCAGGGGACCTGAACACTGAAGCTTTCTTT	CASSYSPGDLNTEAFF
TRBV11-3	-	-	TRBJ2-1	TGTGCCAGCAGCTTAGATCCCCTAGCGTCGTTCTTC	CASSLDPLASFF
TRBV11-3	-	TRBD1	TRBJ1-4	TGTGCCAGCAGCGGACAGGCAAATGAAAAACTGTTTTTT	CASSGQANEKLFF
TRBV11-3	-	-	TRBJ2-1	TGTGCCAGCAGCTTAGGGGTTGGGGCCGACAATGAGCAGTTCTTC	CASSLGVGADNEQFF